The next 14 T cell receptor beta chains were all read from a single sample in a study of blood T cell repertoires in COVID-19. This table comes from immunoSEQ multiplex PCR, and its TCRdb copy is limited to in-frame clones, with some not included. The sample lists roughly 71,000 clones; around four fifths were seen once. The sequenced material came from peripheral blood. These receptors all come from a woman older than 75 with acute or convalescent COVID-19.

The chain employs TRBV3-1 (or the pseudogene TRBV3-2) and TRBJ2-7; 7 bases are shared with TRBD2. V dropped 4 bases and J dropped 2; count of bases not matched to a gene: 8. The CDR3 totals 15 residues. CDR1 and CDR2 (germline): LGHDT, YNNKEL (reference sequence). DNA for the CDR3: TGTGCCAGCAGCCTTCGGGGGGAAGTTCCCTACGAGCAGTACTTC. Translated, it gives CASSLRGEVPYEQYF.

The CDR3 DNA is TGTGCCAGCAGCCTTAGATCGTCCGGGGCGGGGCCCACAGATACGCAGTATTTT. Translating gives CASSLRSSGAGPTDTQYF. The chain employs TRBV3-1 (or the pseudogene TRBV3-2) and TRBJ2-3; possibly TRBD2 for D (6 bases). Germline CDR1 is LGHDT and CDR2 is YNNKEL (reference sequence). With 4 bases removed from V and 2 bases from J, the gap between germline ends came to 22 bases. The CDR3 spans 18 residues.

This clone was seen just once. Here the CDR3 DNA reads TGTGCCAGTCGACTAGCGGGGGATGAGCAGTTCTTC. Translation: CASRLAGDEQFF. The V gene is TRBV30, the J gene TRBJ2-1, with 12 bases that match TRBD2. Trimming took 8 bases from V and 8 from J; bases not matched to a gene: 4. This CDR3 has 12 amino acids. The V gene's germline CDR1 is GTSNPN and CDR2 SVGIG (reference sequence).

This rearrangement joins TRBV5-5 to TRBJ1-5; D ambiguous. The CDR3 length is 15 residues. V was pared by 4 bases and J by 0 bases, with 11 bases between. Germline V gene data show CDR1 as SGHKS and CDR2 as YYEKEE (reference sequence). CDR3 nucleotide sequence: TGTGCCAGCAGCCCCCTACTTATTAGCAATCAGCCCCAGCATTTT. Amino acids: CASSPLLISNQPQHF. The full variable domain, completed using reference TRBV5-5 and TRBJ1-5, is DAGVTQSPTHLIKTRGQQVTLRCSPISGHKSVSWYQQVLGQGPQFIFQYYEKEERGRGNFPDRFSARQFPNYSSELNVNALLLGDSALYLCASSPLLISNQPQHFGDGTRLSIL.

This sequence joins TRBV18 and TRBJ1-2; 7 bases map to TRBD1. CDR1 and CDR2 (germline): KGHSH, LQKENI. V lost 2 bases to trimming and J lost 4 bases; unmatched junction nucleotides: 1. The CDR3 contains 13 residues. The CDR3 DNA reads TGTGCCAGCTCACCAGGACAGGCCTATGGCTACACCTTC. Amino acid sequence: CASSPGQAYGYTF.

V gene TRBV4-1 combines with J gene TRBJ2-2; weak D call: TRBD2 (5 bases). Trimming took 1 base from V and 5 from J, leaving 17 bases between them. Looked up from germline, CDR1 is MGHRA and CDR2 is YSYEKL. The length of the CDR3 is 17 residues. Written as DNA, the CDR3 is TGCGCCAGCAGCCAAGGAGGACTGGGCCGAGGGACCGGGGAGCTGTTTTTT. Protein sequence: CASSQGGLGRGTGELFF.

This chain joins TRBV6-5 and TRBJ2-7, with 10 bases fitting TRBD2. The germline gives CDR1 MNHEY, CDR2 SVGAGI. After removal of 6 bases from V and 3 bases from J, the junction contained 8 bases not matched to a gene. The CDR3 is 15 amino acids. The CDR3, as DNA: TGTGCCAGCAGGGAGGGGGGACTAGCGCTCTACGAGCAGTACTTC. Translation gives CASREGGLALYEQYF.

The chain combines TRBV28 with TRBJ2-2; possibly TRBD2 for D (5 bases). Trimming removed 3 bases from V and 0 bases from J, with 14 bases in between. Germline V gives CDR1 MDHEN, CDR2 SYDVKM. The CDR3 extends over 17 amino acids. CDR3 sequence reads: CASSFTSGGPNTGELFF. The CDR3 DNA sequence: TGTGCCAGCAGTTTTACTTCGGGCGGGCCGAACACCGGGGAGCTGTTTTTT.

The rearrangement joins TRBV3-1 (or the pseudogene TRBV3-2) to TRBJ2-7; D remains ambiguous. In germline, CDR1 is LGHDT, CDR2 YNNKEL (reference sequence). The V gene lost 4 bases and the J gene lost 6 bases, with 10 bases spanning the gap. This CDR3 has 12 residues. For the CDR3, the DNA is TGTGCCAGCAGCCCGACAAGCACCGAGCAGTACTTC. This gives the protein CASSPTSTEQYF.

The chain employs TRBV19 and TRBJ2-1; 7 bases are shared with TRBD2. This CDR3 has 15 residues. With V trimmed by 1 base and J by 5 bases, 5 bases remained unmatched. Germline V gene data show CDR1 as LNHDA and CDR2 as SQIVND (reference sequence). CDR3 nucleotides: TGTGCCAGTAGTATAGTACGACTAGCTAACAATGAGCAGTTCTTC. This sequence encodes CASSIVRLANNEQFF.

On this clone itself: Other DNA sequences in the same sample also yield this CDR3. CDR3 loop: CASTQGQGNTEAFF. The CDR3 coding sequence is TGTGCCAGCACCCAAGGACAGGGTAACACTGAAGCTTTCTTT. V usage is TRBV6-5 and J usage is TRBJ1-1; 8 positions agree with TRBD1. Germline CDR1 is MNHEY and CDR2 is SVGAGI. The junction had 6 bases not matched to a gene; V was cut back by 7 bases and J by 2 bases. This CDR3 contains 14 residues.

The chain is built from TRBV6-5 and TRBJ1-2; D gene ambiguous. CDR1 is MNHEY, CDR2 SVGAGI, per germline. This CDR3 spans 14 amino acids. The V gene lost 5 bases and the J gene lost 0 bases, with 10 bases spanning the gap. CDR3 DNA: TGTGCCAGCAGTCCGGGTCCGACTAACTATGGCTACACCTTC. It codes for CASSPGPTNYGYTF.

The rearrangement joins TRBV19 to TRBJ1-2; D is possibly TRBD1 (6 bases). CDR1 and CDR2 (germline): LNHDA, SQIVND (reference sequence). V lost 1 base and J 3 bases, leaving 15 bases between the germline ends. This CDR3 is built from 16 residues. The CDR3 DNA reads TGTGCCAGTAGTATAGGGGGAACAGGGAACTACTATGGCTACACCTTC. It is translated as CASSIGGTGNYYGYTF. Filled out from reference TRBV19 and TRBJ1-2, the complete variable domain reads DGGITQSPKYLFRKEGQNVTLSCEQNLNHDAMYWYRQDPGQGLRLIYYSQIVNDFQKGDIAEGYSVSREKKESFPLTVTSAQKNPTAFYLCASSIGGTGNYYGYTFGSGTRLTVV.

The J gene is TRBJ2-2, the V gene TRBV7-3, with 10 nucleotides matching TRBD1. Trimming took 4 bases from V and 6 from J; bases not matched to a gene: 11. CDR1 and CDR2 from the germline V gene are SGHTA and FQGTGA. CDR3 length: 17 residues. The CDR3 region has the DNA TGTGCCAGCAGCTCGACAAGGGACAGGGGATTGGCCGGGGAGCTGTTTTTT. This codes for CASSSTRDRGLAGELFF.